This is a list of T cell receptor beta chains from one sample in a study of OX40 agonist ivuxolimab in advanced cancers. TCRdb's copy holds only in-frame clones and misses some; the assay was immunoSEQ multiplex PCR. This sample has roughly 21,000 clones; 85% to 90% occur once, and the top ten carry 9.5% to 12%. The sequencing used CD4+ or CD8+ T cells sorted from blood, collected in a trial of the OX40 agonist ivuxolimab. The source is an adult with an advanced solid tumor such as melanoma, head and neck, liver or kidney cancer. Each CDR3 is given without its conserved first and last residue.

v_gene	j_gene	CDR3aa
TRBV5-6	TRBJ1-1	ASSLGTGTEAF
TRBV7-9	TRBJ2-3	ASSPNKREVDTDTQY
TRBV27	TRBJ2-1	ASSLVGTASGDYNEQF
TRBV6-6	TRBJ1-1	ASSYAEGSTEAF
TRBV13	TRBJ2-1	ASSLVRHEQF
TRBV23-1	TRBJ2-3	ASSHSGRGTDTQY
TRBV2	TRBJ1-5	ASSEGGFNQPQH
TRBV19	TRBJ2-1	ASSISSGKYNEQF
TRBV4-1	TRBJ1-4	ASSPSPGLIEKLF
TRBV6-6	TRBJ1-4	ASRYSGEKLF
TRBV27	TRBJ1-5	ASSLEGTGQPQH
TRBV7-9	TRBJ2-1	ASSSRDFFSYNEQF
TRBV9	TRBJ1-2	ASSPPAGARGYT
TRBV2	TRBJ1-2	ASKGRHHYT
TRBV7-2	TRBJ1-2	ASSSGFKSYT
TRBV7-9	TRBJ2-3	ASSSGGPTDTQY
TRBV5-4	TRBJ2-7	ASSLKLAGDEQY
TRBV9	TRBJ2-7	ASSVADLGAEGFYEQY
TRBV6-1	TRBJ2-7	ASRRAYPTYEQY
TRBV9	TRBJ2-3	ASSGVAGHTQY
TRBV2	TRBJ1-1	ASKGNTEAF
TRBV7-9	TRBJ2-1	ASSPGTGGVNEQF
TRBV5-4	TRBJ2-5	ASRGAAGDIETQY
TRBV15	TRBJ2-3	ATSPSGDTDTQY
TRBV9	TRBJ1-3	ASSLFPGGSGNTIY
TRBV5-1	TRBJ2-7	ASSLATMPGLAGGGEQY
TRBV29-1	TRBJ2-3	SVWDFSGSSSTDTQY
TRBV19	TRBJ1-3	ASSPRDRGSGNTIY
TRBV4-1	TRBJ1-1	ASSPLPGTVNTEAF
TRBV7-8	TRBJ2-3	ASSFLASATDTQY
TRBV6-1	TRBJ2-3	ASSELDGEASGTDTQY
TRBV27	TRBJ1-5	ASSLAGTGGNQPQH
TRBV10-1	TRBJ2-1	ASSLLAGDEQF
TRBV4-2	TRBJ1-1	ASSLRQSMNTEAF
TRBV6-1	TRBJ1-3	ASSEAPGAGNTIY
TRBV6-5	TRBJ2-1	ASSYSLRGNEQF
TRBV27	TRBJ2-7	ASSPLDRVNNEQY
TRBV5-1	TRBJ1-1	ASSLRSPTEAF
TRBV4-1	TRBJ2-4	ASSQVWRLAKNIQY